This T cell receptor beta chain was identified in a study of control samples from healthy donors and cancer patients (dated by TCRdb to the early 2020s). CDR1 is given as SGHRS and CDR2 as YFSETQ, both from the germline V gene. The CDR3, from cysteine to phenylalanine, totals 15 residues. The CDR3 DNA has 45 bases and is translated from base 1. The germline V and J ends show losses of 4 bases and 8 bases respectively, and no gene match explains 7 bases of the junction. Libraries came from the immunoSEQ multiplex PCR assay. Sourced from immuneACCESS, this table was stored by TCRdb with only in-frame sequences that have V and J called. A share of the clones is absent; for the studies checked, an unresolved V gene accounts for under half, and the remainder has no known explanation. This sample gives around 110,000 clones in total; 85% to 95% of them show up just once. More than 2% of the sample is taken by the ten largest.

Points on this clone: Its binding antigen is unknown. No much larger clone is present one base from it, and per-base qualities are unavailable.

Sequencing was performed on blood. Here the chain combines TRBV5-1 and TRBJ1-6; the junction holds 9 bases that match TRBD1. This TCR was sampled from a young man in good health. CDR3 region: CASSDLGQGDSPLHF. The DNA is TGCGCCAGCAGCGACCTGGGACAGGGCGATTCACCCCTCCACTTT. Joined to the reference TRBV5-1 and TRBJ1-6 proteins, this CDR3 gives the full variable domain: KAGVTQTPRYLIKTRGQQVTLSCSPISGHRSVSWYQQTPGQGLQFLFEYFSETQRNKGNFPGRFSGRQFSNSRSEMNVSTLELGDSALYLCASSDLGQGDSPLHFGNGTRLTVT.